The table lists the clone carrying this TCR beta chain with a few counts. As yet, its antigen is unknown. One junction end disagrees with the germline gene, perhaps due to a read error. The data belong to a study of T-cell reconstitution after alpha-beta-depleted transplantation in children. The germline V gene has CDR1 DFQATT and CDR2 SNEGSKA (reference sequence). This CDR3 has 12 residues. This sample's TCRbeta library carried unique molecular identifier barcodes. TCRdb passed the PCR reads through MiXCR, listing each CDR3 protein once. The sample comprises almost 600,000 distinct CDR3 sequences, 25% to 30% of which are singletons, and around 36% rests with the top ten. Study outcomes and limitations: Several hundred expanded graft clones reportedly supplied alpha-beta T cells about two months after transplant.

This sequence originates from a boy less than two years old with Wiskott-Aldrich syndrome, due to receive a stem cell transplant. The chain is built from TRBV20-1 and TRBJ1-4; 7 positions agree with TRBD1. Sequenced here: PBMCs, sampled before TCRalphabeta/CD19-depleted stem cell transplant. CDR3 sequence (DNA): TGCAGTGCTGGAGACAGGGATGAAAAACTGTTTTTT. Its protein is CSAGDRDEKLFF.